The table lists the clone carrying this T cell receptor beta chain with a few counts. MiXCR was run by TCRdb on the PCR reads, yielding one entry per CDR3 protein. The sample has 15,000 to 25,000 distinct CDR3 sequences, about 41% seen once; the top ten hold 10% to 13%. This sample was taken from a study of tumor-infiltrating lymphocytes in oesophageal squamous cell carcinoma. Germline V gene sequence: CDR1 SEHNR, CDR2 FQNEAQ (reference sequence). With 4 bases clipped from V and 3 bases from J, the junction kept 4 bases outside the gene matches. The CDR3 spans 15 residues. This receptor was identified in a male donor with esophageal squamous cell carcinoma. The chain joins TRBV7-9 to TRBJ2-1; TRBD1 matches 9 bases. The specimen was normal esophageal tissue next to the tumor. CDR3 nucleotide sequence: TGTGCCAGCAGCTCTGGGACAGGGATCTACAATGAGCAGTTCTTC. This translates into CASSSGTGIYNEQFF.